A single sample gave rise to the 22 T cell receptor beta chains below, sequenced in a study of blood T cell repertoires in COVID-19. Generated by immunoSEQ multiplex PCR, the TCRdb table keeps only in-frame clones and is missing some. The sample contains a few hundred thousand clones, approximately 85% of which appear only once. Sequenced material: PBMCs or T cells enriched from blood (not recorded which). These receptor sequences come from a woman aged 25 to 39 who had recovered from COVID-19.

This clone was recorded a few times. The rearrangement uses TRBV30 and TRBJ1-6; 9 bases are a match to TRBD1. Germline V gives CDR1 GTSNPN, CDR2 SVGIG (reference sequence). J was trimmed by 0 bases and V by 5 bases; bases with no gene match: 2. The CDR3 spans 15 residues. CDR3 coding DNA: TGTGCCTGGGGACAGGGGCGCTCCTATAATTCACCCCTCCACTTT. This codes for CAWGQGRSYNSPLHF.

This rearrangement joins TRBV7-2 to TRBJ2-5; tentatively, D is TRBD2 (6 bases). Germline V gene lookup returns CDR1 SGHTA and CDR2 FQGNSA. This CDR3 region has 14 residues. The V and J ends lost 5 bases and 2 bases respectively, with 12 bases between them. CDR3 coding DNA: TGTGCCAGCAGCCCAGGGACTTCTCAAGAGACCCAGTACTTC. Its translation: CASSPGTSQETQYF.

The chain has TRBV11-3 and TRBJ2-7, with 7 nucleotides matching TRBD1. The CDR3 runs 14 residues. CDR1 SGHNT and CDR2 YENEEA come from the germline V gene. V was clipped by 5 bases and J by 4 bases; unmatched bases: 8. The CDR3 nucleotides read TGTGCCAGCAGCCATCAGGACAGGTCTTACGAGCAGTACTTC. Amino acid sequence: CASSHQDRSYEQYF.

V gene TRBV4-2 combines with J gene TRBJ2-3; 12 nucleotides match TRBD2. Germline CDR1 is LGHNA and CDR2 is YNFKEQ. The CDR3 has 16 amino acids. The ends lost 0 bases at V and 4 bases at J; junction bases unmatched: 2. The CDR3 DNA reads as TGTGCCAGCAGCCAAGATCTAGCGGGAGGGCCAGATACGCAGTATTTT. Translated: CASSQDLAGGPDTQYF.

The chain uses TRBV5-1 and TRBJ1-1; 8 bases are a match to TRBD1. This CDR3 has 15 residues. The J segment lost 3 bases and the V segment lost 0 bases, leaving 4 bases of the junction unmatched. Germline V gives CDR1 SGHRS, CDR2 YFSETQ. The DNA for the CDR3 is TGCGCCAGCAGCTTGGGGACAGGGAGGGACACTGAAGCTTTCTTT. This gives the protein CASSLGTGRDTEAFF.

V is TRBV12-3 or TRBV12-4 and J is TRBJ1-2; no clear D gene. This CDR3 contains 11 residues. Trimming removed 6 bases at V and 3 bases at J, with 5 bases between. CDR3 region: CASRRDYGYTF. DNA of the CDR3: TGTGCCAGCAGGAGAGACTATGGCTACACCTTC.

The rearrangement links TRBV12-5 to TRBJ1-5; no definite D call. This CDR3 spans 16 amino acids. Looked up from germline, CDR1 is LGHNT and CDR2 is FRNRAP. V lost 2 bases and J 5 bases, leaving 16 bases between the germline ends. CDR3 coding DNA: TGTGCTAGTGGTTTGTTCTTGCGGGGAGGGCATCAGCCCCAGCATTTT. This sequence encodes CASGLFLRGGHQPQHF.

CDR3 sequence: CSVKDRGTNEKLFF. Written as DNA, the CDR3 is TGCAGCGTTAAGGACAGGGGGACTAATGAAAAACTGTTTTTT. J is TRBJ1-4 and V is TRBV29-1; TRBD1 aligns across 10 bases. V lost 5 bases and J lost 2; bases outside the gene matches: 2. This CDR3 has 14 residues. CDR1 and CDR2 (germline): SQVTM, ANQGSEA.

The rearrangement links TRBV6-5 to TRBJ1-1, with 10 positions matching TRBD1. Germline assignment: CDR1 MNHEY and CDR2 SVGAGI. CDR3 length: 15 residues. J was trimmed by 4 bases and V by 6 bases; bases with no gene match: 8. In nucleotides, the CDR3 is TGTGCCAGCAGGCTCGGGACAGGGGTGATCACTGAAGCTTTCTTT. Translation gives CASRLGTGVITEAFF.

The rearrangement joins TRBV3-1 (or the pseudogene TRBV3-2) to TRBJ1-1; D is perhaps TRBD1 (6 bases). CDR3 length: 13 amino acids. Between the trimmed V and J ends, which lost 3 bases and 1 base, there was a span of 6 bases. Per germline, CDR1 LGHDT and CDR2 YNNKEL (reference sequence). CDR3 sequence reads: CASSHRGNTEAFF. The CDR3 DNA sequence: TGTGCCAGCAGCCACAGGGGGAACACTGAAGCTTTCTTT.

This clone appeared a single time. The chain combines TRBV6-5 with TRBJ1-2; TRBD1 aligns across 10 bases. This CDR3 is 15 amino acids long. Unmatched junction bases numbered 9, after V lost 11 bases and J lost 0 bases. CDR1 MNHEY and CDR2 SVGAGI come from the germline V gene. As DNA, the CDR3 is TGTGCCTGCACGGGACAGGGGATTACTAACTATGGCTACACCTTC. This translates into CACTGQGITNYGYTF.

The chain is built from TRBV30 and TRBJ2-5, with 7 bases aligning to TRBD2. The V and J ends lost 1 base and 9 bases, in that order; junction bases with no gene match: 5. The CDR3 consists of 12 residues. The germline CDR1 and CDR2 sequences are GTSNPN and SVGIG (reference sequence). DNA for the CDR3: TGTGCCTGGAGTGCAGAAGCGGGGTCCCAGTACTTC. Translated, it gives CAWSAEAGSQYF.

V is TRBV6-5 and J is TRBJ2-5; 9 bases fit TRBD1. The V gene's germline CDR1 is MNHEY and CDR2 SVGAGI. The CDR3 has 16 residues. Trimming cost V 4 bases and J 1 base; bases outside gene matches: 7. For the CDR3, the DNA is TGTGCCAGCAGTTCGCATCCGGGACAGGGCCAAGAGACCCAGTACTTC. It is translated as CASSSHPGQGQETQYF.

The chain has TRBV28 and TRBJ1-2; TRBD1 might be the D (5 bases). The germline gives CDR1 MDHEN, CDR2 SYDVKM. V dropped 8 bases and J dropped 4 bases, with 11 bases sitting between them. The CDR3 sequence is 12 residues long. In nucleotides, the CDR3 is TGTGCCAGCGGTCCAGGGTCCTATGGCTACACCTTC. It yields the protein CASGPGSYGYTF.

This clone was seen just once. The chain links TRBV2 to TRBJ1-4; 7 bases align to TRBD1. Germline V gene data show CDR1 as SNHLY and CDR2 as FYNNEI. The CDR3 runs to 16 residues. V trimming: 4 bases; J trimming: 13 bases; junction bases outside the gene matches: 18. DNA for the CDR3: TGTGCCAGCAGTGGACAGGGAGGACCCGGTGAAGGGGTACTGTTTTTT. As protein: CASSGQGGPGEGVLFF.

The chain links TRBV12-3 or TRBV12-4 to TRBJ1-1; D not resolved. V lost 4 bases to trimming and J lost 10 bases, with 10 bases between them. CDR3 length equals 11 residues. The CDR3 sequence is CASSSGWVAFF. In DNA, the CDR3 is TGTGCCAGCAGTTCAGGTTGGGTAGCTTTCTTT.

V gene TRBV9 combines with J gene TRBJ2-1; weak D call: TRBD2 (5 bases). Trimming stripped 1 base from V and 8 bases from J, with 16 bases between. Germline V gene sequence: CDR1 SGDLS, CDR2 YYNGEE. The CDR3 length is 15 residues. The CDR3 DNA follows: TGTGCCAGCAGCGTACGAGGGTCGCCTTGGGATGAGCAGTTCTTC. Translated, it gives CASSVRGSPWDEQFF.

The V gene is TRBV6-1, the J gene TRBJ1-2, with D possibly being TRBD1 (6 bases). V was cut by 1 base and J by 4 bases, with 10 bases left in between. CDR3 length: 14 residues. Germline-derived CDR1 and CDR2 are MNHNS and SASEGT. The CDR3 DNA reads TGTGCCAGCAGTGAAGGACAGGCTCCCTATGGCTACACCTTC. This encodes CASSEGQAPYGYTF.

The rearrangement uses TRBV5-1 and TRBJ2-7, with 8 bases that match TRBD1. In germline, CDR1 is SGHRS, CDR2 YFSETQ. The CDR3 has 15 amino acids. Losses at the gene ends were 0 bases for V and 3 bases for J; bases not matched to a gene: 5. This CDR3 reads CASSLEAGGIYEQYF. CDR3 in DNA: TGCGCCAGCAGCTTGGAGGCAGGGGGCATCTACGAGCAGTACTTC. Full variable domain (outside the CDR3, taken from reference TRBV5-1 and TRBJ2-7): KAGVTQTPRYLIKTRGQQVTLSCSPISGHRSVSWYQQTPGQGLQFLFEYFSETQRNKGNFPGRFSGRQFSNSRSEMNVSTLELGDSALYLCASSLEAGGIYEQYFGPGTRLTVT.

V gene TRBV28 combines with J gene TRBJ2-1; 9 positions match TRBD1. The length of the CDR3 is 16 residues. Looked up from germline, CDR1 is MDHEN and CDR2 is SYDVKM. Trimming at V came to 5 bases and at J to 3 bases, leaving 8 bases not matched to a gene. The CDR3 reads CASSREPGQGYNEQFF. The CDR3 DNA sequence: TGTGCCAGCAGTCGGGAACCGGGACAGGGCTACAATGAGCAGTTCTTC.

This clone was found a few times. The chain employs TRBV5-6 and TRBJ1-2, with 7 nucleotides matching TRBD1. The CDR3 runs to 14 residues. V was clipped by 0 bases and J by 6 bases; unmatched bases: 5. The germline V gene has CDR1 SGHDT and CDR2 YYEEEE. The chain's CDR3 is CASSLVTGLDGYTF. In DNA form, the CDR3 reads TGTGCCAGCAGCTTGGTGACAGGGCTCGATGGCTACACCTTC.

The CDR3 region has the DNA TGTGCCAGCAGCCAAGGGGGGGACGCAGATACGCAGTATTTT. It yields the protein CASSQGGDADTQYF. This sequence joins TRBV3-1 (or the pseudogene TRBV3-2) and TRBJ2-3, with D possibly being TRBD2 (6 bases). Trimming pared 1 base from V and 4 bases from J, leaving 9 bases between. Germline loops: CDR1 LGHDT, CDR2 YNNKEL (reference sequence). The CDR3 contains 14 residues.